This paragraph reports one TCR beta chain. Its antigen is undetermined. This could be a read error, since a much larger clone is one nucleotide away. A read error is likely, as this CDR3 ends without the conserved phenylalanine or tryptophan. This record belongs to a study of T-cell reconstitution after alpha-beta-depleted transplantation in children. Researchers prepared the TCRbeta library using unique molecular identifiers, the study reports. MiXCR was run by TCRdb on the PCR reads, yielding one entry per CDR3 protein. The table has 45,000 to 55,000 distinct CDR3 sequences, approximately 6% seen once. Germline CDR1 and CDR2: SGHTS and YDEGEE. This CDR3 is 14 amino acids long. Deletions cut 3 bases from V and 5 bases from J, with 14 bases between. Whole-study results and caveats: Expanded clones from the graft, numbering several hundred, reportedly supplied alpha-beta T cells about two months after transplant. Newly made T cells mostly supplied T-cell counts and diversity one year after transplant.

The material sequenced was PBMCs, mostly from graft donor cells, taken 60 days after TCRalphabeta/CD19-depleted stem cell transplant. This receptor was identified in a female patient younger than 10 who had a stem cell transplant for aplastic anemia, so the T cells may come from the graft donor. V gene TRBV5-8 combines with J gene TRBJ2-5, with D perhaps matching TRBD2 (5 bases). DNA of the CDR3: TGTGCCAGCAGCTGGGATCTGAGGAGGGAGACCCAGTACTGC. This sequence encodes CASSWDLRRETQYC.